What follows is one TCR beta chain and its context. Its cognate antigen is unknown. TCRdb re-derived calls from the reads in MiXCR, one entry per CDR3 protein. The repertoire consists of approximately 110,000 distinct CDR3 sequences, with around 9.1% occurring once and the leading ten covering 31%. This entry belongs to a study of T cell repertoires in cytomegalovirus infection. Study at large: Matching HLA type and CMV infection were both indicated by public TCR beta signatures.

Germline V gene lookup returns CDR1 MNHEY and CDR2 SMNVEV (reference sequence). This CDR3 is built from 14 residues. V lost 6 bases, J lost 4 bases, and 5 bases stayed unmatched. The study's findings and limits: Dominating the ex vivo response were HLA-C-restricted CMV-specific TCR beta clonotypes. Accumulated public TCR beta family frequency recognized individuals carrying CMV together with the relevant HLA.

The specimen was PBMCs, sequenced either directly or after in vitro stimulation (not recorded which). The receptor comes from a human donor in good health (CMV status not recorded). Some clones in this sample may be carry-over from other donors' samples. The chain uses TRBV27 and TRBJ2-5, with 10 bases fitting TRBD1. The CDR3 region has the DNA TGTGCCAGCAGGCCGACAGGGGGCCTAGAGACCCAGTACTTC. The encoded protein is CASRPTGGLETQYF.